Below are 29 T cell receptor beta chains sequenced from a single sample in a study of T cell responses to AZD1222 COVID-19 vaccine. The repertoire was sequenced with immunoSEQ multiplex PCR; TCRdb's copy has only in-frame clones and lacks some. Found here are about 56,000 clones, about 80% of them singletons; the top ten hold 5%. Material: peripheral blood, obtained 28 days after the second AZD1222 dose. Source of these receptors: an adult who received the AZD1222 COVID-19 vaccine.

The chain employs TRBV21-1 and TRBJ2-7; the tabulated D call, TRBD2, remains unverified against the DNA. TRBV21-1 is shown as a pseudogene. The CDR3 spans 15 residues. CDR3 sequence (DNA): TGTGCCAGCAGCAAAGGTAGTAGCTCCTTGGACGAGCAGTACTTC. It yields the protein CASSKGSSSLDEQYF.

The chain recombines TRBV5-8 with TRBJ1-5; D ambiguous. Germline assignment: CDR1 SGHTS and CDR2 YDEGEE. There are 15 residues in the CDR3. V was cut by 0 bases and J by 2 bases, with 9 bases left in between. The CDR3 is CASSLGSGGNQPQHF. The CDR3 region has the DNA TGTGCCAGCAGCTTGGGGTCTGGGGGCAATCAGCCCCAGCATTTT.

CDR3 DNA: TGCAGCGTTGAAGAAGCGCTAACAGGTTATGGCTACACCTTC. Translated: CSVEEALTGYGYTF. The V and J genes are TRBV29-1 and TRBJ1-2; D may be TRBD1 (5 bases). The V gene's germline CDR1 is SQVTM and CDR2 ANQGSEA. This CDR3 spans 14 amino acids. V was cut by 0 bases and J by 5 bases, with 13 bases left in between.

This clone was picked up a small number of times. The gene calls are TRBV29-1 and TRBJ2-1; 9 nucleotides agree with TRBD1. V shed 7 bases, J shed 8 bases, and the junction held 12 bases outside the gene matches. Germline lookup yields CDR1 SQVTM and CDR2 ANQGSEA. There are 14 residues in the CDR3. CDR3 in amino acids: CSGCTGGWSDEQFF. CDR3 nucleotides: TGCAGCGGCTGTACAGGGGGCTGGTCGGATGAGCAGTTCTTC.

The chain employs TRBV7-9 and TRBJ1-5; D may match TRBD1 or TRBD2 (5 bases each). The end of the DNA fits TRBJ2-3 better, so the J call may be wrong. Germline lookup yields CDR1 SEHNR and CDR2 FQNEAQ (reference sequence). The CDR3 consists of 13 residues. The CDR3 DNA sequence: TGTGCCAGCAGCCGGGACGGAAATCAGCCCCAGTATTTT. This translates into CASSRDGNQPQYF.

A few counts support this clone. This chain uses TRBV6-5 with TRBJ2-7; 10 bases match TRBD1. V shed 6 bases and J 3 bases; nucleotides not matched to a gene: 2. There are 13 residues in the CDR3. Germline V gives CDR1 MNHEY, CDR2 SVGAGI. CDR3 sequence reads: CASSRDRGYEQYF. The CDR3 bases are TGTGCCAGCAGCAGGGACAGGGGCTACGAGCAGTACTTC.

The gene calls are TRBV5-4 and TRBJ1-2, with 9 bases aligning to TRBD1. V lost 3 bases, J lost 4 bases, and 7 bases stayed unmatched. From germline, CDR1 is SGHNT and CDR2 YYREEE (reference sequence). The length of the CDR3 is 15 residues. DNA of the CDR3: TGTGCCAGCAGCTCGCTAACAGGGGGCGGCTATGGCTACACCTTC. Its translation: CASSSLTGGGYGYTF.

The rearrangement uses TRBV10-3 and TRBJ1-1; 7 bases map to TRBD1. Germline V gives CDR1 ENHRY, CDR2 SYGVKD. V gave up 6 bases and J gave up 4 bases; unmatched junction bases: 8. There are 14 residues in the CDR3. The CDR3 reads CAIRDSGGGTEAFF. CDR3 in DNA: TGTGCCATCAGGGATTCAGGGGGTGGCACTGAAGCTTTCTTT.

CDR3 bases: TGTGCCAGCAGCGTAGACTGGGGTGGAAACACCATATATTTT. The encoded protein is CASSVDWGGNTIYF. The chain uses TRBV9 and TRBJ1-3; D unresolved. Per the germline V gene, CDR1 is SGDLS and CDR2 is YYNGEE. V lost 0 bases and J lost 3, with 7 bases in between. This CDR3 is 14 amino acids long.

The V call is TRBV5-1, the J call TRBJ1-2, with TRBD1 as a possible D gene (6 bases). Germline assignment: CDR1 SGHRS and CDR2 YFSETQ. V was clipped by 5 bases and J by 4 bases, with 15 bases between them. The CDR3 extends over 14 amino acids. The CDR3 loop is CASSLEGGAYGYTF. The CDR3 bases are TGCGCCAGCAGTCTGGAAGGGGGAGCCTATGGCTACACCTTC.

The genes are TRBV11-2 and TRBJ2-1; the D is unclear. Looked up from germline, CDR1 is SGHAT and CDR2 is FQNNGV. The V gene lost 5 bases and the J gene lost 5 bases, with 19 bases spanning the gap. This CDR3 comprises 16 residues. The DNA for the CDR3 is TGTGCCAGCAGCCCACCCGGACGTGGGATGGACAATGAGCAGTTCTTC. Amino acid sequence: CASSPPGRGMDNEQFF.

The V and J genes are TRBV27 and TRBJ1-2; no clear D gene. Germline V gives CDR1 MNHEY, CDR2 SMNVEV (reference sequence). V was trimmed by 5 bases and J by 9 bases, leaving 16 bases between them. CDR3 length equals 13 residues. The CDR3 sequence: CASSVHGGESYTF. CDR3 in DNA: TGTGCCAGCAGTGTGCACGGAGGTGAGAGCTACACCTTC.

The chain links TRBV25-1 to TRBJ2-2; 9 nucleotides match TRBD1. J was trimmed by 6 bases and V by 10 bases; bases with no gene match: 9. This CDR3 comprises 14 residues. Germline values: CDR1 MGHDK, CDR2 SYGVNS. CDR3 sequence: CATRGDRAAGELFF. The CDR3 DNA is TGTGCCACCAGAGGGGACAGGGCCGCCGGGGAGCTGTTTTTT.

The CDR3 protein is CASSPRQGETQYF. The CDR3 nucleotides read TGCGCCAGCAGTCCGCGCCAGGGGGAGACCCAGTACTTC. The chain links TRBV10-1 to TRBJ2-5, with D possibly TRBD1 on 6 matching bases. The germline V and J ends were trimmed by 5 bases and 5 bases, with 12 bases remaining between them. Per germline, CDR1 WNHNN and CDR2 SYGVQD (reference sequence). The CDR3 loop spans 13 amino acids.

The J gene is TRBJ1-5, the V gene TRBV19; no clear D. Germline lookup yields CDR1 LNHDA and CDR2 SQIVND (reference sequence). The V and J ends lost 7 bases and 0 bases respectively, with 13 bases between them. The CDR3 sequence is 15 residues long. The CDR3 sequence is CASTPLGISNQPQHF. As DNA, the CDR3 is TGTGCCAGTACCCCTCTCGGGATTAGCAATCAGCCCCAGCATTTT.

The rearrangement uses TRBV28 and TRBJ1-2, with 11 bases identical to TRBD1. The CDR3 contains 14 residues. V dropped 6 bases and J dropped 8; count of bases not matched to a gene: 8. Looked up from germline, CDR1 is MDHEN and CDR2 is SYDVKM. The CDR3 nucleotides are TGTGCCAGCAGGGGAGGACAGGGGGCGAACGGCTACACCTTC. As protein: CASRGGQGANGYTF.

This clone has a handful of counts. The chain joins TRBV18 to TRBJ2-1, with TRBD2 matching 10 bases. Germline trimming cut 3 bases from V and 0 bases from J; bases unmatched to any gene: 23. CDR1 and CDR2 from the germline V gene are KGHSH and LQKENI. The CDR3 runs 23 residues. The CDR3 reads CASSPRDGTLWGLAFGSYNEQFF. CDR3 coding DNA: TGTGCCAGCTCACCCCGGGACGGAACATTGTGGGGACTAGCGTTTGGCTCCTACAATGAGCAGTTCTTC.

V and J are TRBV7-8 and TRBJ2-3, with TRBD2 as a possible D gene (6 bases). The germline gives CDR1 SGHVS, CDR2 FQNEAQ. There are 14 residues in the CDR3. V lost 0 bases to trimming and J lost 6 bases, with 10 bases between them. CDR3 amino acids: CASSLAEGWDTQYF. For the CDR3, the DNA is TGTGCCAGCAGCTTAGCGGAGGGGTGGGATACGCAGTATTTT.

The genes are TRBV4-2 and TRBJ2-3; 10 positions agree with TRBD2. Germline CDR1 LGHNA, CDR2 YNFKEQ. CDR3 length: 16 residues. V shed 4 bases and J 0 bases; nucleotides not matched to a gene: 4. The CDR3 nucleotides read TGTGCCAGCAGCCGCGGAGCGGGGGGGAGCACAGATACGCAGTATTTT. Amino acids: CASSRGAGGSTDTQYF.

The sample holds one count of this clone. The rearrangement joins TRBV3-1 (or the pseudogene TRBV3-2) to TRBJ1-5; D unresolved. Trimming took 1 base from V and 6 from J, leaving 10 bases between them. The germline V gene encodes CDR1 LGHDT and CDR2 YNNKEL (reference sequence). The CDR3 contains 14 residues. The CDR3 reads CASSQGGSVQPQHF. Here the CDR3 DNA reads TGTGCCAGCAGCCAAGGAGGATCGGTTCAGCCCCAGCATTTT.

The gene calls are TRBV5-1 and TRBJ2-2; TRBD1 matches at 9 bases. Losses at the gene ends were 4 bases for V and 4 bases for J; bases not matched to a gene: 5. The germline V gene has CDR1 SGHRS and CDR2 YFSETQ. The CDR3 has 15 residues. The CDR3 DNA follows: TGCGCCAGCAGCGGACAGGGGTCTAGCACCGGGGAGCTGTTTTTT. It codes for CASSGQGSSTGELFF. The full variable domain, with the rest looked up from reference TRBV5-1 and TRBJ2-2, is KAGVTQTPRYLIKTRGQQVTLSCSPISGHRSVSWYQQTPGQGLQFLFEYFSETQRNKGNFPGRFSGRQFSNSRSEMNVSTLELGDSALYLCASSGQGSSTGELFFGEGSRLTVL.

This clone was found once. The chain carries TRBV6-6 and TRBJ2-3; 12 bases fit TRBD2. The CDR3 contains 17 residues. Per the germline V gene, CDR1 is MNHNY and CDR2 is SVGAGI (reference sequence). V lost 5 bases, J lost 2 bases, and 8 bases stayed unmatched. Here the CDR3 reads CASSPPGTSGSTDTQYF. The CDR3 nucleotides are TGTGCCAGCAGTCCCCCCGGGACTAGCGGGTCCACAGATACGCAGTATTTT.

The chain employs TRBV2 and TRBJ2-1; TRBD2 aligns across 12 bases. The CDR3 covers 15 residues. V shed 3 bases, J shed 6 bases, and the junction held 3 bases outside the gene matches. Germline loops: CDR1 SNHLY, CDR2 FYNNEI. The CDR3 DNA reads TGTGCCAGCAGTGAGGGGGGACTAGCGGGCAATGAGCAGTTCTTC. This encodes CASSEGGLAGNEQFF.

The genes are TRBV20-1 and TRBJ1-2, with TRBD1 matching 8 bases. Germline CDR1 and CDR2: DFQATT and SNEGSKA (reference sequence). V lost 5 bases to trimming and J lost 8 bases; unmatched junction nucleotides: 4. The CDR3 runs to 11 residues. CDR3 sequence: CSAWTGSGYTF. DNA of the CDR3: TGCAGTGCTTGGACAGGGAGCGGCTACACCTTC.

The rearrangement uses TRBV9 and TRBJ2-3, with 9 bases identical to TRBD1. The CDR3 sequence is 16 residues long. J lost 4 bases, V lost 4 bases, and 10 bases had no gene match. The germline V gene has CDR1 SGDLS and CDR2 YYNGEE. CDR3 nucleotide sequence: TGTGCCAGCAGCCCCAGACAGGGGGATAGATCAGATACGCAGTATTTT. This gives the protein CASSPRQGDRSDTQYF.

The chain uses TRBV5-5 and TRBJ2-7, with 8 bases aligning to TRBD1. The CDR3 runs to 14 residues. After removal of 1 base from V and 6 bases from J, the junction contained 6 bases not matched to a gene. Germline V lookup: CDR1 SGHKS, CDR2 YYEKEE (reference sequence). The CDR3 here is CASSLLQGVPEQYV. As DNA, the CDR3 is TGTGCCAGCAGCTTGTTACAGGGGGTACCCGAGCAGTACGTC.

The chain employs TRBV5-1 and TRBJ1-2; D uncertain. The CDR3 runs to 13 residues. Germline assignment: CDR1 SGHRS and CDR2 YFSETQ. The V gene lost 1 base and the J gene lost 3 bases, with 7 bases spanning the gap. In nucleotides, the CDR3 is TGCGCCAGCAGCTTGTTGACGGACTATGGCTACACCTTC. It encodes CASSLLTDYGYTF.

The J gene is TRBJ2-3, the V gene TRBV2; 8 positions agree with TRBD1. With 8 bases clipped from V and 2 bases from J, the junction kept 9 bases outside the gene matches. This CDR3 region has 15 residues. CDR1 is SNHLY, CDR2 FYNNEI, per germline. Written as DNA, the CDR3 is TGTGCCAGCGGGGGAGCAGGGGGCTTCACAGATACGCAGTATTTT. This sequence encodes CASGGAGGFTDTQYF.

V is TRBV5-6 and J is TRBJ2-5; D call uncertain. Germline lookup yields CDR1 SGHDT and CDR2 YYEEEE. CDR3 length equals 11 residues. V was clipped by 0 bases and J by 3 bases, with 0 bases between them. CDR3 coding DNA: TGTGCCAGCAGCTTGGAAGAGACCCAGTACTTC. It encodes CASSLEETQYF.